The source of this T cell receptor (beta chain) is a study of EBV T-cell therapy then PD-1 blockade in nasopharyngeal carcinoma. Treatment given: AdE1-LMPpoly-expanded autologous EBV-specific T-cell therapy followed by anti-PD-1 nivolumab. Note on this clone: Antigen: not known.

Germline V CDR1 and CDR2: MNHEY, SMNVEV (reference sequence). Trimming took 0 bases from V and 3 from J, leaving 6 bases between them. CDR3 length: 13 residues. Method: immunoSEQ multiplex PCR; TCRdb's copy keeps in-frame clones and lacks some. The sample lists about 20,000 clones; over 75% were seen once. The sample in question was CD8+ T cells from blood, obtained at day -245 from a patient whose treatment included autologous EBV-specific T cells and nivolumab. The source is a man between 35 and 55 years old with nasopharyngeal carcinoma. This chain connects TRBV27 to TRBJ2-7; D ambiguous. DNA for the CDR3: TGTGCCAGCAGTTTATCGAGATTCTACGAGCAGTACTTC. Translation gives CASSLSRFYEQYF.